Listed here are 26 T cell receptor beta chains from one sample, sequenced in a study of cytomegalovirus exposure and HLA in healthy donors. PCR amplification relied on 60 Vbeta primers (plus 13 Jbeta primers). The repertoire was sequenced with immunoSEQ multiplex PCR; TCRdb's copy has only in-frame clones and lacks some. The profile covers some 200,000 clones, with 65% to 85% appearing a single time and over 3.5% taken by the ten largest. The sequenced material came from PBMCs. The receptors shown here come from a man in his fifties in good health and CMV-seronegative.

CDR3 loop: CATRTGTGDTGELFF. CDR3 in DNA: TGTGCCACCCGTACCGGGACAGGGGACACCGGGGAGCTGTTTTTT. J is TRBJ2-2 and V is TRBV15; 10 nucleotides match TRBD1. This CDR3 contains 15 residues. The germline V gene has CDR1 LNHNV and CDR2 YYDKDF (reference sequence). V gave up 8 bases and J gave up 3 bases; unmatched junction bases: 6.

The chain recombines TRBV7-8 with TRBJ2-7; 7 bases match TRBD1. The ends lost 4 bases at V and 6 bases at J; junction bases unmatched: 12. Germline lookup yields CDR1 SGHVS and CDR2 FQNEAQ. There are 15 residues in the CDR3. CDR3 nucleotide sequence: TGTGCCAGCAGCTCCCAACAGGGGTTGACTCTCGAGCAGTACTTC. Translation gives CASSSQQGLTLEQYF.

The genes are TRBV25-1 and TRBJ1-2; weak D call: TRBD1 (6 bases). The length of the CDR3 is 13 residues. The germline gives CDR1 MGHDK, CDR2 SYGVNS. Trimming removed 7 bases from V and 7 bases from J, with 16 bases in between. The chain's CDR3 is CASTATGPGGYTF. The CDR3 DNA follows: TGTGCCAGCACCGCTACAGGGCCGGGTGGCTACACCTTC.

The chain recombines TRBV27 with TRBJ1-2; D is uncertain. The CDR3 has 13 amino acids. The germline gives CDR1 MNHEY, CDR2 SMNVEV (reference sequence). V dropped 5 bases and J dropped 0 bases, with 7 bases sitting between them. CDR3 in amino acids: CASSEEANYGYTF. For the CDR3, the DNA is TGTGCCAGCAGTGAGGAAGCTAACTATGGCTACACCTTC.

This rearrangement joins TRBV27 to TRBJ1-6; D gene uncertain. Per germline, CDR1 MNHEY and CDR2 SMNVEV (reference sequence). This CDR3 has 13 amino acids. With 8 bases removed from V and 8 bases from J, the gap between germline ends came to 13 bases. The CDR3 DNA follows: TGTGCCAGCCGCCTAGTCTTCGATTCACCCCTCCACTTT. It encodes CASRLVFDSPLHF.

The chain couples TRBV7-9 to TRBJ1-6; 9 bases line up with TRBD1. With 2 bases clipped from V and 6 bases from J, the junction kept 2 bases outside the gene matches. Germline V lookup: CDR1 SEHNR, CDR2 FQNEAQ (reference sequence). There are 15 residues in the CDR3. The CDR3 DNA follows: TGTGCCAGCAGCTTAACACAGGGGGCTAATTCACCCCTCCACTTT. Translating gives CASSLTQGANSPLHF.

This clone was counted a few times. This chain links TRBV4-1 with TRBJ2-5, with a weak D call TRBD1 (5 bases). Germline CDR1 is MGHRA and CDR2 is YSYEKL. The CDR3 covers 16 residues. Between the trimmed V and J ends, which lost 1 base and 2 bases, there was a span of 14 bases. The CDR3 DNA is TGCGCCAGCAGCCAAGTTATAGGGGCCTGGCAAGAGACCCAGTACTTC. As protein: CASSQVIGAWQETQYF.

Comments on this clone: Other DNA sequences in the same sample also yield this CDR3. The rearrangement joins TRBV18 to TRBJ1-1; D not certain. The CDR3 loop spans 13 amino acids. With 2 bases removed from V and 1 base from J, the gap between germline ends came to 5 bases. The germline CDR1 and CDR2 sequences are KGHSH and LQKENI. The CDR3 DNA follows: TGTGCCAGCTCACCATCCGGGAACACTGAAGCTTTCTTT. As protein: CASSPSGNTEAFF.

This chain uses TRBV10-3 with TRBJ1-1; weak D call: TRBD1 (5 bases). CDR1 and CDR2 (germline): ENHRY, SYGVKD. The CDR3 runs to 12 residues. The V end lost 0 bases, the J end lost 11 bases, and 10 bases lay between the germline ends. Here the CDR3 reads CAISESRGWAFF. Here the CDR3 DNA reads TGTGCCATCAGTGAGTCTCGGGGGTGGGCTTTCTTT.

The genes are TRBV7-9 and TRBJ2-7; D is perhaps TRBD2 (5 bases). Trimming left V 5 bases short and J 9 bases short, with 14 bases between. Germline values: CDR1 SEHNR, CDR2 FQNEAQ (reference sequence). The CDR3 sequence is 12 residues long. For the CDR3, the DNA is TGTGCCAGCAGCGGACCTGGACTGAGGCAGTACTTC. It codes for CASSGPGLRQYF.

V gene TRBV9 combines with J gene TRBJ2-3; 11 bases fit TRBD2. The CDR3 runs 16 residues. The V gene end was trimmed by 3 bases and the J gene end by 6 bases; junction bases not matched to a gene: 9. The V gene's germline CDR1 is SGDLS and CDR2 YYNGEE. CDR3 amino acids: CASSAPSGGIRDTQYF. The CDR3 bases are TGTGCCAGCAGCGCCCCTAGCGGGGGGATCCGGGATACGCAGTATTTT. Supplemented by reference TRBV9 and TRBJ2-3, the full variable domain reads DSGVTQTPKHLITATGQRVTLRCSPRSGDLSVYWYQQSLDQGLQFLIQYYNGEERAKGNILERFSAQQFPDLHSELNLSSLELGDSALYFCASSAPSGGIRDTQYFGPGTRLTVL.

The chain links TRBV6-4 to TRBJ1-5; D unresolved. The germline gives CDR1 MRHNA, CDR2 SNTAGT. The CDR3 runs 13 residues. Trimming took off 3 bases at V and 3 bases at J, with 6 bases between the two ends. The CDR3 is CASSETANQPQHF. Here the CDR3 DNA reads TGTGCCAGCAGTGAAACAGCCAATCAGCCCCAGCATTTT.

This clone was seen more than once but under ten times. For the CDR3, the DNA is TGTGCCAGCAGTCAGGGGAGCAATCAGCCCCAGCATTTT. Its protein is CASSQGSNQPQHF. V usage is TRBV6-5 and J usage is TRBJ1-5, with TRBD1 as a possible D gene (6 bases). Germline-derived CDR1 and CDR2 are MNHEY and SVGAGI. The CDR3 loop spans 13 amino acids. V lost 5 bases and J 1 base, leaving 6 bases between the germline ends.

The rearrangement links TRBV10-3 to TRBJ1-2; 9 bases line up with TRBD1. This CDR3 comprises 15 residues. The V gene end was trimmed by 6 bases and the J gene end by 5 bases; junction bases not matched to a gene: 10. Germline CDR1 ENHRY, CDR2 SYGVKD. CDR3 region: CAISENGQGWYGYTF. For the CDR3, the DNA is TGTGCCATCAGCGAAAATGGACAGGGGTGGTATGGCTACACCTTC.

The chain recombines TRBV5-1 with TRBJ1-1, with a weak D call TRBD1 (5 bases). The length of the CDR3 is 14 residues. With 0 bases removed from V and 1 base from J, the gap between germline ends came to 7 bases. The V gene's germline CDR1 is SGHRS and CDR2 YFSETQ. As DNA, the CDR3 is TGCGCCAGCAGCTTGGGGACACGGAACACTGAAGCTTTCTTT. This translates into CASSLGTRNTEAFF.

The CDR3 here is CASSKDRQGLVNEKLFF. CDR3 nucleotides: TGTGCCAGCAGCAAAGACAGACAGGGTCTGGTTAATGAAAAACTGTTTTTT. V and J are TRBV7-9 and TRBJ1-4; 7 bases align to TRBD1. The length of the CDR3 is 17 residues. J gave up 4 bases and V 5 bases, and 13 bases lay outside the gene matches. Germline V lookup: CDR1 SEHNR, CDR2 FQNEAQ (reference sequence).

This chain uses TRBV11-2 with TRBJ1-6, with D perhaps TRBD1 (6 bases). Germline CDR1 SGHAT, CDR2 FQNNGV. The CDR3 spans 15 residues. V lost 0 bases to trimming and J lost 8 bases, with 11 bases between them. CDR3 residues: CASSLENRADSPLHF. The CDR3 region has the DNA TGTGCCAGCAGCTTAGAAAACAGGGCGGATTCACCCCTCCACTTT.

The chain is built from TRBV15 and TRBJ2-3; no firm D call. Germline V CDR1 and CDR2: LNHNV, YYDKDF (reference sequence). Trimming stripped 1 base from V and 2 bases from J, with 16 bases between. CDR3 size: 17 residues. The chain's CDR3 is CATSRAGRSSSTDTQYF. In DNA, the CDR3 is TGTGCCACCAGCAGAGCCGGCAGGTCCTCTTCCACAGATACGCAGTATTTT.

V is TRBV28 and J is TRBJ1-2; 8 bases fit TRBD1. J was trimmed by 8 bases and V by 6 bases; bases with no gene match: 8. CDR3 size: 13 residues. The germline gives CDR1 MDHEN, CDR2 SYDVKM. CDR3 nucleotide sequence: TGTGCCAGCAGAAAGACAGGGGTAGGCGGCTACACCTTC. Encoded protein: CASRKTGVGGYTF.

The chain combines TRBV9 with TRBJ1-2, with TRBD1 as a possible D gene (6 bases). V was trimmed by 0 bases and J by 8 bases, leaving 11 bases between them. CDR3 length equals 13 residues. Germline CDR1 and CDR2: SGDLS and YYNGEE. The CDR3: CASSVAEGVGYTF. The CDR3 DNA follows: TGTGCCAGCAGCGTAGCTGAGGGGGTCGGCTACACCTTC.

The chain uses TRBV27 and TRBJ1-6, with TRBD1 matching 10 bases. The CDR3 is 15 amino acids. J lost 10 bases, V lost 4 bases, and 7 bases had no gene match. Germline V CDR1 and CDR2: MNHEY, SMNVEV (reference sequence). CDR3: CASSSRQGARSPLHF. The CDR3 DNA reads TGTGCCAGCAGTTCGAGACAGGGGGCACGGTCACCCCTCCACTTT.

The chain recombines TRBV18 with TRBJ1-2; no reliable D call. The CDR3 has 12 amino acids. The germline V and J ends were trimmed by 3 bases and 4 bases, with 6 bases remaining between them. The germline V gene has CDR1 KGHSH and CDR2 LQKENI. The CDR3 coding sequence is TGTGCCAGCTCACCCGAGTCCTATGGCTACACCTTC. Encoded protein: CASSPESYGYTF.

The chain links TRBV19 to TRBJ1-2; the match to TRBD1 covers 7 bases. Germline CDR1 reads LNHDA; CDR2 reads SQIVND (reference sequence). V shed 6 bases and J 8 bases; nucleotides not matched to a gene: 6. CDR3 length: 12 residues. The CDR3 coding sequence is TGTGCCAGTAGATCTGGACAGGCGGGCTACACCTTC. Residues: CASRSGQAGYTF.

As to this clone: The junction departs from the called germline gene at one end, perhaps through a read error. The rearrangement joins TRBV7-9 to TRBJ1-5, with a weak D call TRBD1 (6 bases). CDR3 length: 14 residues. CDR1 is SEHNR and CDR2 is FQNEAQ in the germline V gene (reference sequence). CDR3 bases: TGTTCCAGCAGCTCGGACAGCTCCAATCAGCCCCAGCATTTT. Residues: CSSSSDSSNQPQHF.

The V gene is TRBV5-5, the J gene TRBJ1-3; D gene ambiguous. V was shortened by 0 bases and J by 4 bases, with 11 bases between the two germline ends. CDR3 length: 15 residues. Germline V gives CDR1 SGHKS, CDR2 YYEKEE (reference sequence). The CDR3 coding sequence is TGTGCCAGCAGCTTGGGCCAGTCCCTGGGAAACACCATATATTTT. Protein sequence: CASSLGQSLGNTIYF.

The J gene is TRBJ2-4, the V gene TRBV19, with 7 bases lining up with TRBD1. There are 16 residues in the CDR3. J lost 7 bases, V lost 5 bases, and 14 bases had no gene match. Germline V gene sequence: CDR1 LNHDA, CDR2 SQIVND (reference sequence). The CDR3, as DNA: TGTGCCAGTAGTCTTTACAGCACAGGGGAAGGGAACATTCAGTACTTC. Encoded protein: CASSLYSTGEGNIQYF.